Sequencing of this T cell receptor beta chain was carried out in a study of T cells in localized non-small cell lung cancer. TCRdb's copy holds only in-frame clones and misses some; the assay was immunoSEQ multiplex PCR. The sample includes about 40,000 clones, around 86% seen only once; the top ten take about 6.4%. CDR3 length equals 15 residues. The junction had 10 bases not matched to a gene; V was cut back by 4 bases and J by 6 bases. Germline V lookup: CDR1 SGHDT, CDR2 YYEEEE. This TCR was sampled from a man aged 40 to 69 with stage I lung adenocarcinoma. The chain joins TRBV5-6 to TRBJ2-3, with 8 bases lining up with TRBD2. The sequenced sample was peripheral blood, obtained before any cancer treatment. Here the CDR3 DNA reads TGTGCCAGCAGCGCGTGGTCGGGAGGGTCGGATACGCAGTATTTT. Protein: CASSAWSGGSDTQYF.